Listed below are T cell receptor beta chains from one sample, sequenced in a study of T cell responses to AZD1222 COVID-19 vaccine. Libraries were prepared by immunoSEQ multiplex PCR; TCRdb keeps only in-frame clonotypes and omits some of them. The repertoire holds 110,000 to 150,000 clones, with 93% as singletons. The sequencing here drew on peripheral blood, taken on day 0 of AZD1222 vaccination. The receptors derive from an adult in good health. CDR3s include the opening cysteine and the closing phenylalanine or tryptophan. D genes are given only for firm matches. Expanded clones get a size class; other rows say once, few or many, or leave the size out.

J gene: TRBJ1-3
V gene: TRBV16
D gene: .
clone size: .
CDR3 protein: CASSPGDSGNTIYF
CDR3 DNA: TGTGCCAGCAGCCCGGGGGACTCTGGAAACACCATATATTTT

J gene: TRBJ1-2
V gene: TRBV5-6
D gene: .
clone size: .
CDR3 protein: CASSLLGRVDYGYTF
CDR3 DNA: TGTGCCAGCAGCTTGTTAGGGAGAGTCGACTATGGCTACACCTTC

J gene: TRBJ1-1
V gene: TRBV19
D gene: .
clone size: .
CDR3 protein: CASSAGSRNTEAFF
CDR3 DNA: TGTGCCAGTAGTGCGGGGAGCCGGAACACTGAAGCTTTCTTT

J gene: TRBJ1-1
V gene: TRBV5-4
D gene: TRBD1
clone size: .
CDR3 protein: CASSLGRTGRRTEAFF
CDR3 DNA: TGTGCCAGCAGCCTGGGACGGACAGGGCGCCGGACTGAAGCTTTCTTT

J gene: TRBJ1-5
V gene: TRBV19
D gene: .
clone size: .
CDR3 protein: CASHPGFNQPQHF
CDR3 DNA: TGTGCCAGTCACCCCGGGTTTAATCAGCCCCAGCATTTT

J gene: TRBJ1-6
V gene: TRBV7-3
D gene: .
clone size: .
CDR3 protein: CASSLQGGRNSPLHF
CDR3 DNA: TGTGCCAGCAGCTTACAAGGGGGTCGCAATTCACCCCTCCACTTT

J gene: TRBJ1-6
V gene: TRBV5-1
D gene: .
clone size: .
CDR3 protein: CASSLGGSRYSPLHF
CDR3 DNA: TGCGCCAGCAGCTTGGGAGGGAGTAGGTATTCACCCCTCCACTTT

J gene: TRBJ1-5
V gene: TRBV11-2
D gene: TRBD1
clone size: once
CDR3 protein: CASSSGTGSSNQPQHF
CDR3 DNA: TGTGCCAGCAGCTCCGGGACAGGGAGTAGCAATCAGCCCCAGCATTTT

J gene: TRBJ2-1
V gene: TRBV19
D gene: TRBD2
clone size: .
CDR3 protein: CASKGLAAGAGSYNEQFF
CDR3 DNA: TGTGCCAGTAAGGGACTAGCAGCGGGAGCGGGCTCCTACAATGAGCAGTTCTTC

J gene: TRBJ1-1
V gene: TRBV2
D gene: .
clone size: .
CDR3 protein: CASTLEAVNTEAFF
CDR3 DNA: TGTGCCAGCACCCTTGAAGCTGTGAACACTGAAGCTTTCTTT

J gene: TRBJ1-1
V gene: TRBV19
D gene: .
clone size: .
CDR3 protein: CASQTTDLLGTEAFF
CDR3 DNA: TGTGCCAGCCAAACGACAGATCTCTTGGGCACTGAAGCTTTCTTT

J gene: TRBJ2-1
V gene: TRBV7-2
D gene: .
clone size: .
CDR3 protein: CASSPPSYNEQFF
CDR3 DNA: TGTGCCAGCAGCCCGCCCTCCTACAATGAGCAGTTCTTC

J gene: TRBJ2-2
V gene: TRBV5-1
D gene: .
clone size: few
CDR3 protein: CASSLGRLNTGELFF
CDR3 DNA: TGCGCCAGCAGCTTGGGCAGATTGAACACCGGGGAGCTGTTTTTT

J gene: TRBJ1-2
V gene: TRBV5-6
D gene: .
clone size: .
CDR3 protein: CASSWVRAWGYTF
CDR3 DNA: TGTGCCAGCAGCTGGGTAAGGGCTTGGGGCTACACCTTC